The source of this TCR beta chain is a study of blood T cell repertoires in COVID-19. Overall study: Nucleic acid was either cDNA or gDNA, and it came from T cells, B-cell-depleted T cells, or PBMCs.

This clone was counted a single time. Authors' processing steps: Nucleated cell counts were estimated from reference gene primer amplification. TCRdb's copy holds only in-frame clones and misses some; the assay was immunoSEQ multiplex PCR. Clonal size and the V and J genes are those of that table, whereas D and trimming came from the DNA. The table shows around 290,000 clones, with 75% to 95% occurring only once. The CDR3 extends over 14 amino acids. Between the trimmed V and J ends, which lost 0 bases and 7 bases, there was a span of 10 bases. Germline-derived CDR1 and CDR2 are MNHEY and SVGAGI. The cohort comprised adults aged roughly 18 to 95 years residing in about two dozen US areas. Donors of Cohort 3 who recovered were those that had two negative PCRs, clearance, or symptom resolution.

The sequence was obtained from a young woman who had recovered from COVID-19. This chain uses TRBV6-5 with TRBJ1-5; D not resolved. Sequenced input: PBMCs or T cells enriched from blood (not recorded which). CDR3 in DNA: TGTGCCAGCAGTTACTCGGGAGTACGGCAGCCCCAGCATTTT. It is translated as CASSYSGVRQPQHF.